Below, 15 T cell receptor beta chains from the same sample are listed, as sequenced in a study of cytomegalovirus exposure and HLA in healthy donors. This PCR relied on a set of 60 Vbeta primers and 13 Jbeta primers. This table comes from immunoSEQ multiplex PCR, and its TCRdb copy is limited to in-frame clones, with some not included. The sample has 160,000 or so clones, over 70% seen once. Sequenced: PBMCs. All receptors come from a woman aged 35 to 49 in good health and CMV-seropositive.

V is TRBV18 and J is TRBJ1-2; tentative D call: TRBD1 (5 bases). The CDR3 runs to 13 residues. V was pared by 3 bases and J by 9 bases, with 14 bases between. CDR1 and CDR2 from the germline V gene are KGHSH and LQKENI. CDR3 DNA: TGTGCCAGCTCACCTAACGAAGACAGCCGCTACACCTTC. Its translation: CASSPNEDSRYTF.

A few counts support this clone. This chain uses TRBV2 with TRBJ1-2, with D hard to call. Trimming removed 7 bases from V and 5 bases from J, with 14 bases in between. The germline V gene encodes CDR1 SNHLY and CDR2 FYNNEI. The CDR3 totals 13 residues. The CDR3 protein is CASTPAGRYGYTF. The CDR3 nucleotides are TGTGCCAGCACTCCTGCCGGTCGGTATGGCTACACCTTC.

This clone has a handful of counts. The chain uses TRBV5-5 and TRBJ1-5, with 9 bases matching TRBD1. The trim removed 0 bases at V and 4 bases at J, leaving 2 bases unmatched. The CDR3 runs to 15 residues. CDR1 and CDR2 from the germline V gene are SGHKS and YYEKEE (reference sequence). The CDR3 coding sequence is TGTGCCAGCAGCTTGGGGGACAGGGATAATCAGCCCCAGCATTTT. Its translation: CASSLGDRDNQPQHF.

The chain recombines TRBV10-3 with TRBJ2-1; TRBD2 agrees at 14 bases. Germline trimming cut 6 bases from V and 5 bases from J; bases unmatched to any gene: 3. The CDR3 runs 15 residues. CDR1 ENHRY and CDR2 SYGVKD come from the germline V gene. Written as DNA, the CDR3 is TGTGCCATCAGGGGGACTAGCGGGGGAAACAATGAGCAGTTCTTC. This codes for CAIRGTSGGNNEQFF.

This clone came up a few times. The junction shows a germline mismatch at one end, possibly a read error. CDR3 in DNA: TGTGCCAGCAGCCTAGGAGCCGGGACAGTCAACACCGGGGAGCTGTTTTTT. Encoded protein: CASSLGAGTVNTGELFF. This chain connects TRBV13 to TRBJ2-2; TRBD1 matches 7 bases. From germline, CDR1 is PRHDT and CDR2 FYEKMQ (reference sequence). The CDR3 is 17 amino acids.

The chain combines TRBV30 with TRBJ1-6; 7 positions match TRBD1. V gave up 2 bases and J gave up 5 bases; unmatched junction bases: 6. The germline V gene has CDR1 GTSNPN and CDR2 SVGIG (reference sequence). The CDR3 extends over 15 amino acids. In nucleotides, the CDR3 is TGTGCCTGGAGTTCCGGACAGGCGGATAATTCACCCCTCCACTTT. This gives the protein CAWSSGQADNSPLHF.

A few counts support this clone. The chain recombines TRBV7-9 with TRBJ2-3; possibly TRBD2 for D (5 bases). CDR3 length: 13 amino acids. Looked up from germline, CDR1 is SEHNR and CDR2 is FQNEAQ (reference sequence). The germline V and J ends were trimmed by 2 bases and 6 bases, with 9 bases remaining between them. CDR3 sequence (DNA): TGTGCCAGCAGCTTATCCGGGGATGATACGCAGTATTTT. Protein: CASSLSGDDTQYF.

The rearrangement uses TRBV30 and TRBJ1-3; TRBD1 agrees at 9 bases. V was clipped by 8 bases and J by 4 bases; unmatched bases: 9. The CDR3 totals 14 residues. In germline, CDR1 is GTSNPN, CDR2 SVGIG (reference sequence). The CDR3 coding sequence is TGTGCCAGCCGGGACAGGGAAGTAGGAAACACCATATATTTT. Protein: CASRDREVGNTIYF.

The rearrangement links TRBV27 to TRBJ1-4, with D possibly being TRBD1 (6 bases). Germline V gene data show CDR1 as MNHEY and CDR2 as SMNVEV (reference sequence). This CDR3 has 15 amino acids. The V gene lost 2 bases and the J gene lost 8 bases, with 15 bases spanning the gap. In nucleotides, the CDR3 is TGTGCCAGCAGTTTACACAGGGATTTACGAGAAAAACTGTTTTTT. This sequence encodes CASSLHRDLREKLFF.

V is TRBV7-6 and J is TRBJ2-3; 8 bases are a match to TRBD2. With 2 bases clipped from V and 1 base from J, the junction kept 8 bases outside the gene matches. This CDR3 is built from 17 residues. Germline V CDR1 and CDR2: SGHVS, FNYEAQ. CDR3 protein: CASSLLGGGPGTDTQYF. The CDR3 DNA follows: TGTGCCAGCAGCTTATTAGGCGGGGGGCCGGGCACAGATACGCAGTATTTT.

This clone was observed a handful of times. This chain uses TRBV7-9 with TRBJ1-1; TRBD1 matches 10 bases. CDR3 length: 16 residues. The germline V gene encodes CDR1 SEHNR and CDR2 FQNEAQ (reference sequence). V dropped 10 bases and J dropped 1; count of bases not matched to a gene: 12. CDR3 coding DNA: TGTGCCACCACCCAGGGGACAGGGGATCAGAACACTGAAGCTTTCTTT. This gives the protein CATTQGTGDQNTEAFF. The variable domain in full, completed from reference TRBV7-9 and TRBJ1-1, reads DTGVSQNPRHKITKRGQNVTFRCDPISEHNRLYWYRQTLGQGPEFLTYFQNEAQLEKSRLLSDRFSAERPKGSFSTLEIQRTEQGDSAMYLCATTQGTGDQNTEAFFGQGTRLTVV.

The CDR3: CASSLARETQYF. The CDR3 DNA follows: TGTGCCAGCAGCTTGGCTAGAGAGACCCAGTACTTC. V gene TRBV7-2 combines with J gene TRBJ2-5; D not resolved. Trimming removed 3 bases at V and 4 bases at J, with 6 bases between. CDR1 is SGHTA, CDR2 FQGNSA, per germline. The CDR3 is 12 amino acids.

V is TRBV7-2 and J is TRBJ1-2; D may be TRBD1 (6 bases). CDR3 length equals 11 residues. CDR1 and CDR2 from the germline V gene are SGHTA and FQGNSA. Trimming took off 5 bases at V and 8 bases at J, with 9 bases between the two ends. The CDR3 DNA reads TGTGCCAGCAGCCCAGGGGTCGGCTACACCTTC. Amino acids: CASSPGVGYTF.

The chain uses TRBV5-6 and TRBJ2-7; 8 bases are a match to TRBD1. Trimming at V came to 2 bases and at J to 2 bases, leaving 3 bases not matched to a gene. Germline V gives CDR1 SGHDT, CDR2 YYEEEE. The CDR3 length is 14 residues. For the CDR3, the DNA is TGTGCCAGCAGCTTCGGGACAGGTACCTACGAGCAGTACTTC. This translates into CASSFGTGTYEQYF.

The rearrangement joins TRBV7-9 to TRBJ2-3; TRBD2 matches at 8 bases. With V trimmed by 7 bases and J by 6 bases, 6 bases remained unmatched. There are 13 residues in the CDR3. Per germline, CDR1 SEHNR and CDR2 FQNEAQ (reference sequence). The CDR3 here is CASNSGAGDTQYF. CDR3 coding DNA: TGTGCCAGCAATAGCGGGGCTGGGGATACGCAGTATTTT.